This T cell receptor beta chain is drawn from a study of regulatory T cells in long-lasting Graves disease. Combining iRepertoire HTBI primers with Arm-PCR of CDR3 regions, the authors built TCR beta libraries. TCRdb re-derived calls from the multiplex PCR reads in MiXCR, one entry per CDR3 protein. The sample consists of 580,000 or so distinct CDR3 sequences, around 15% of them appearing once. Time point of the sample: newly diagnosed GD, antithyroid drugs for less than 3 months. PBMC RNA was the source of the TCR library. This clonotype has ten or more counts. The CDR3 runs 15 residues. Germline-derived CDR1 and CDR2 are MNHEY and SVGEGT. Trimming removed 8 bases at V and 5 bases at J, with 22 bases between. These data were also reused for a study on T cells in Graves' hyperthyroidism and ophthalmopathy. This second study notes: Stable hyperthyroidism was separated from ophthalmopathy by a model based on 13 V-J features.

The sequence was obtained from a man in his late teens or twenties with Graves disease. Source: peripheral blood mononuclear cells (PBMCs), taken at new diagnosis, from a patient treated with antithyroid drugs. The genes are TRBV6-2 or TRBV6-3 and TRBJ2-7, with D perhaps TRBD2 (5 bases). CDR3 DNA: TGTGCCAGCGGCTCGAGGTCGGAGGCTCCGAACGAGCAGTACTTC. This sequence encodes CASGSRSEAPNEQYF.